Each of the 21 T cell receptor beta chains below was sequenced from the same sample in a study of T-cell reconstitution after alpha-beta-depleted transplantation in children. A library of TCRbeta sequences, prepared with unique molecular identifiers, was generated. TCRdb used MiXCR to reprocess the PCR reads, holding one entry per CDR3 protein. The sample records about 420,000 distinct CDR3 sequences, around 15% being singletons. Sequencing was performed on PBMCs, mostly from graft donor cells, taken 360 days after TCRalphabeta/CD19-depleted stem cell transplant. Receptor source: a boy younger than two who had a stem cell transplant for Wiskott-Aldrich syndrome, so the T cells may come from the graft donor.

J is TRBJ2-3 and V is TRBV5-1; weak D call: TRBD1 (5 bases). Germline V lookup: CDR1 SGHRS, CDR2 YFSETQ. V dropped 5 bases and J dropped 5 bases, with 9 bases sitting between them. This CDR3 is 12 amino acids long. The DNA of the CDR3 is TGCGCCAGCAGGTCAGGGCAAGATACGCAGTATTTT. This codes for CASRSGQDTQYF.

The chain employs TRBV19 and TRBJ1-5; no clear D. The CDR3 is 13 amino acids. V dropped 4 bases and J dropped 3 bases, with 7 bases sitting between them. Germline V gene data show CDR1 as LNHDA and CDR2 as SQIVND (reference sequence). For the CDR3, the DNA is TGTGCCAGTAGTAATGGGCCCAATCAGCCCCAGCATTTT. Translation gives CASSNGPNQPQHF.

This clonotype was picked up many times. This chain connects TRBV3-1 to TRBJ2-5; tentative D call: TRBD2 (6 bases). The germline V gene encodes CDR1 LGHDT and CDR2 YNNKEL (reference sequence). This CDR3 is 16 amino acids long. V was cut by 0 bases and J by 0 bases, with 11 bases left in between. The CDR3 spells CASSQDWLANQETQYF. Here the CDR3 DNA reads TGTGCCAGCAGCCAAGATTGGCTAGCGAACCAAGAGACCCAGTACTTC.

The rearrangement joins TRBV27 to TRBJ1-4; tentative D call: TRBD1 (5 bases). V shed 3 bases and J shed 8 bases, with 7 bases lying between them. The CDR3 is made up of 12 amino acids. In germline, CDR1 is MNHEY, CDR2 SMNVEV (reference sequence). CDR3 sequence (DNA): TGTGCCAGCAGTTTTGCAGGGGAAAAACTGTTTTTT. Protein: CASSFAGEKLFF. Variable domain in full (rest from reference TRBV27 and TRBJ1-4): EAQVTQNPRYLITVTGKKLTVTCSQNMNHEYMSWYRQDPGLGLRQIYYSMNVEVTDKGDVPEGYKVSRKEKRNFPLILESPSPNQTSLYFCASSFAGEKLFFGSGTQLSVL.

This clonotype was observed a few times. CDR3 nucleotide sequence: TGCGCCAGCAGCTTGGCCGCGCAGGGTGCAATCCACAATGAGCAGTTCTTC. This encodes CASSLAAQGAIHNEQFF. The chain combines TRBV5-1 with TRBJ2-1, with a possible D match to TRBD1 (5 bases). V lost 0 bases and J 5 bases, leaving 18 bases between the germline ends. The CDR3 spans 17 residues. Germline V gene sequence: CDR1 SGHRS, CDR2 YFSETQ.

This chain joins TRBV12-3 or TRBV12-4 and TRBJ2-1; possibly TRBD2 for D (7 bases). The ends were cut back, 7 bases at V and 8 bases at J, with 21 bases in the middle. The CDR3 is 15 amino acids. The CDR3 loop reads CASILNGGAADEQFF. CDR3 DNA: TGTGCCAGCATCCTTAATGGGGGGGCCGCGGATGAGCAGTTCTTC.

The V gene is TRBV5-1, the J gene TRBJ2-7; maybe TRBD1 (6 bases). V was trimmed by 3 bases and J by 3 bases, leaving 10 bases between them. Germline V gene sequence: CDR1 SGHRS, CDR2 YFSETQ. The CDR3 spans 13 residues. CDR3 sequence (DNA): TGCGCCAGCAGCTCCGGGACAAACTACGAGCAGTACTTC. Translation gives CASSSGTNYEQYF.

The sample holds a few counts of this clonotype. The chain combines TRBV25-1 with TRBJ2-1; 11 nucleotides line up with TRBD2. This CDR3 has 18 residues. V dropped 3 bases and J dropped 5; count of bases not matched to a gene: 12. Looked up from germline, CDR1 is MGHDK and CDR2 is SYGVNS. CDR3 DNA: TGTGCCAGCAGTGAGTCACCAACTAGCGGGAGCAGAAACAATGAGCAGTTCTTC. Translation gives CASSESPTSGSRNNEQFF.

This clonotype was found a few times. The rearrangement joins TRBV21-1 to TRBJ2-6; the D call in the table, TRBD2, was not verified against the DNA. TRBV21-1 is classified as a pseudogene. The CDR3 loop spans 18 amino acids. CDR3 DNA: TGTGCCAGCAGCAAAGTCCCCTCGGGATGGTCCGGGGCCAACGTCCTGACTTTC. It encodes CASSKVPSGWSGANVLTF.

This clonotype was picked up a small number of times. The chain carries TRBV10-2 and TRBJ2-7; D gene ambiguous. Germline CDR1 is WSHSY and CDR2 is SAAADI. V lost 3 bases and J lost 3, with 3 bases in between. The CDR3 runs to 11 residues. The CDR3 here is CASSDFYEQYF. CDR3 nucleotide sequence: TGCGCCAGCAGTGATTTCTACGAGCAGTACTTC.

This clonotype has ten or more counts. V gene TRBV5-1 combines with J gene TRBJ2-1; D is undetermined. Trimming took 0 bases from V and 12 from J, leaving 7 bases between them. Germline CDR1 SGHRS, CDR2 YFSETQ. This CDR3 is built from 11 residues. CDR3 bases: TGCGCCAGCAGCTTGGCCTGGGCGCAGTTCTTC. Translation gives CASSLAWAQFF.

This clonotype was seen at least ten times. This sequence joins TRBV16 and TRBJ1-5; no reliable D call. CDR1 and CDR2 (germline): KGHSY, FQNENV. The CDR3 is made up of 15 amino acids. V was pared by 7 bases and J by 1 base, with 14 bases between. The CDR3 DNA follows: TGTGCCAGCACTCTGGTTGACGGGAGCAATCAGCCCCAGCATTTT. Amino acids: CASTLVDGSNQPQHF. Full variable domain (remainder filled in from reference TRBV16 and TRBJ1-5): GEEVAQTPKHLVRGEGQKAKLYCAPIKGHSYVFWYQQVLKNEFKFLISFQNENVFDETGMPKERFSAKCLPNSPCSLEIQATKLEDSAVYFCASTLVDGSNQPQHFGDGTRLSIL.

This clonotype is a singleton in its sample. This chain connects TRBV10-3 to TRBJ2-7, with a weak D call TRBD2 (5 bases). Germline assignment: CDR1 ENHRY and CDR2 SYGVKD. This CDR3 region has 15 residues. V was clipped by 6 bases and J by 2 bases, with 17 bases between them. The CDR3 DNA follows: TGTGCCATCAGCTACGGAGAGCGGAGTCCCTACGAGCAGTACTTC. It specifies CAISYGERSPYEQYF.

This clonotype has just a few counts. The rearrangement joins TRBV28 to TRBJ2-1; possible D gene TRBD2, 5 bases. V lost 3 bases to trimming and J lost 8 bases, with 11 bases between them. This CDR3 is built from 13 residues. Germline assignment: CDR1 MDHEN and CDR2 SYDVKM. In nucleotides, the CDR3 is TGTGCCAGCAGTTTCGAAGCGGTTGATGAGCAGTTCTTC. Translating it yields CASSFEAVDEQFF.

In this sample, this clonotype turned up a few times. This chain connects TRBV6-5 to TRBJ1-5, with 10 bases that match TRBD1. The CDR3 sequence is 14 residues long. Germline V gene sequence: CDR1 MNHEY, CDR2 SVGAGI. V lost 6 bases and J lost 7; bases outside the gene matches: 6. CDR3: CASSTGTGDQPQHF. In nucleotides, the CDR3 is TGTGCCAGCAGCACCGGGACAGGGGACCAGCCCCAGCATTTT.

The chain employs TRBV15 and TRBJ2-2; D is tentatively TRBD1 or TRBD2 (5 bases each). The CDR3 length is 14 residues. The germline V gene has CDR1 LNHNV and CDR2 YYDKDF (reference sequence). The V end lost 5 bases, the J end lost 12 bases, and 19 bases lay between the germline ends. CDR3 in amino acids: CATSRRSGPGQLFF. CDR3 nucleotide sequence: TGTGCCACCAGCCGTCGATCGGGACCTGGGCAGCTGTTTTTT.

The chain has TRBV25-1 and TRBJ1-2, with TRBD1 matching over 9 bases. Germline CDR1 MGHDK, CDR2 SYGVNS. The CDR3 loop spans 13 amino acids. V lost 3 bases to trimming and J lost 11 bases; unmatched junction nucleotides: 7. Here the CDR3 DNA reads TGTGCCAGCAGTGATCACAGGGGGCCGGGTTACACCTTC. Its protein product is CASSDHRGPGYTF.

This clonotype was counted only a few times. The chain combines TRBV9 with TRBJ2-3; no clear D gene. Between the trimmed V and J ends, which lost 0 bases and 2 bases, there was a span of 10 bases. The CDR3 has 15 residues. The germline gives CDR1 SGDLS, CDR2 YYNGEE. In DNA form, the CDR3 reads TGTGCCAGCAGCGTAGCGGGTCTATCCACAGATACGCAGTATTTT. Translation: CASSVAGLSTDTQYF.

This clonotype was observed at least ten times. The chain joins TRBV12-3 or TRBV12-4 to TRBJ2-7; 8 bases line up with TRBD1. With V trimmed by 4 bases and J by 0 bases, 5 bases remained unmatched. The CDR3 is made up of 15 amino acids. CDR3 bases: TGTGCCAGCAGTTCTCAGGGGGCGGGCTCCTACGAGCAGTACTTC. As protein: CASSSQGAGSYEQYF.

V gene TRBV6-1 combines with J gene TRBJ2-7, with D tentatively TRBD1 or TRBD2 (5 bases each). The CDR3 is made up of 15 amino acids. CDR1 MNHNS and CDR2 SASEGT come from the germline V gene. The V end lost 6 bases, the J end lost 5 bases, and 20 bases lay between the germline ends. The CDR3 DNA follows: TGTGCCAGCAGCCTCTCACGTCGTTTGGGGGACGAGCAGTACTTC. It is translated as CASSLSRRLGDEQYF.

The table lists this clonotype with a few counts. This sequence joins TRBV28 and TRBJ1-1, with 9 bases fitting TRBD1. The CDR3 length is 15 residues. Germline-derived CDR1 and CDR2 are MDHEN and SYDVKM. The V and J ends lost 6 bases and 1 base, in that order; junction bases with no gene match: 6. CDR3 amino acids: CASSRRTGANTEAFF. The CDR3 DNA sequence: TGTGCCAGCAGCAGACGGACAGGGGCGAACACTGAAGCTTTCTTT.